Reported below is one T cell receptor beta chain. Time point in this sample: week 3, after first cycle of checkpoint inhibitor. Prior systemic cancer therapy, immunosuppressant use and other active malignancies excluded patients. V lost 4 bases and J lost 8; bases outside the gene matches: 8. Per the germline V gene, CDR1 is SGHNT and CDR2 is YYREEE (reference sequence). The CDR3 has 14 amino acids. The data stem from a study of blood T cell dynamics during melanoma immunotherapy. Data came from immunoSEQ multiplex PCR; TCRdb stores just in-frame clones and leaves some out. The table includes some 14,000 clones, about nine tenths detected once.

This sample comprised blood, obtained from a patient treated with checkpoint blockade. The origin of this receptor is a human donor with melanoma. The chain recombines TRBV5-4 with TRBJ1-2, with 10 bases aligning to TRBD1. CDR3 sequence (DNA): TGTGCCAGCAGCGCGGACAGGGGGGGGCGGGGCTACACCTTC. This sequence encodes CASSADRGGRGYTF.